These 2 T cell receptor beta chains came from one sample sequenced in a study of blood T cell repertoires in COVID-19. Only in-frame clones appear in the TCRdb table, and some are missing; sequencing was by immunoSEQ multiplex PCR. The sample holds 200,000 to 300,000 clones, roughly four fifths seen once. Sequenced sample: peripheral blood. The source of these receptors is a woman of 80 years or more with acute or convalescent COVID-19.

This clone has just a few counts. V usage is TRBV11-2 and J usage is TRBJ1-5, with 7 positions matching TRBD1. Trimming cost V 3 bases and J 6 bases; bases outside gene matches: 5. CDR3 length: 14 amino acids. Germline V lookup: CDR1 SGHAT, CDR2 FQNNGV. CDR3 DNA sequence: TGTGCCAGCAGCTTCGACAGGGTGGGTCAGCCCCAGCATTTT. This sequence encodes CASSFDRVGQPQHF.

CDR3 DNA: TGTGCCAGCAGTGAAAACGGGAGGGGACAGGGGGCTTTCCAGCCCCAGCATTTT. Translating it yields CASSENGRGQGAFQPQHF. The genes are TRBV6-1 and TRBJ1-5; 12 bases align to TRBD1. Germline assignment: CDR1 MNHNS and CDR2 SASEGT. J gave up 7 bases and V 2 bases, and 12 bases lay outside the gene matches. The CDR3 is 18 residues long.